This entry lists 12 T cell receptor beta chains sequenced from one sample in a study of T cell clones after liver transplantation (dated 2019 in TCRdb). Library preparation used the immunoSEQ multiplex PCR assay. This immuneACCESS table, as held by TCRdb, lists in-frame sequences with V and J called but not all clones. Of the missing ones, under half trace to an unresolved V gene in checked studies; the others have no known cause. This sample has tens of thousands of clones in its table, and around 75% of those were observed once. Over 14% of the sample belongs to the ten largest clones. Sample time point, as interpreted from the label and publication: pre-transplant. The sample in question was CD4+ T cells from blood, obtained before liver transplant. The source of these receptors is a human donor who received a liver transplant.

The rearrangement joins TRBV2 to TRBJ1-6; TRBD1 matches at 8 bases. J was trimmed by 9 bases and V by 6 bases; bases with no gene match: 10. This CDR3 has 15 amino acids. Germline values: CDR1 SNHLY, CDR2 FYNNEI. CDR3 coding DNA: TGTGCCAGCAGCGGACAGGGTAAAGGTGCTTCACCCCTCCACTTT. As protein: CASSGQGKGASPLHF.

Points on this clone: This sample also contains other DNA sequences that code for the same CDR3. The J gene is TRBJ1-5, the V gene TRBV2; 7 positions agree with TRBD1. Looked up from germline, CDR1 is SNHLY and CDR2 is FYNNEI. This CDR3 comprises 15 residues. The J segment lost 1 base and the V segment lost 4 bases, leaving 4 bases of the junction unmatched. CDR3 in amino acids: CASSVNRGSNQPQHF. In DNA form, the CDR3 reads TGTGCCAGCAGTGTTAACAGGGGCAGCAATCAGCCCCAGCATTTT.

The chain is built from TRBV7-8 and TRBJ1-2; D gene uncertain. The CDR3 spans 16 residues. Germline loops: CDR1 SGHVS, CDR2 FQNEAQ. The V end lost 1 base, the J end lost 0 bases, and 12 bases lay between the germline ends. As DNA, the CDR3 is TGTGCCAGCAGCTTAGTTCCAATACAGCCTAACTATGGCTACACCTTC. It codes for CASSLVPIQPNYGYTF.

V is TRBV6-4 and J is TRBJ2-1; tentatively, D is TRBD2 (6 bases). Trimming cost V 4 bases and J 0 bases, with 10 bases left between them. The germline V gene has CDR1 MRHNA and CDR2 SNTAGT. The CDR3 runs 15 residues. As DNA, the CDR3 is TGTGCCAGCAGTGTAGGGACTGGCTCCTACAATGAGCAGTTCTTC. It specifies CASSVGTGSYNEQFF.

The chain couples TRBV30 to TRBJ2-6; no clear D. The CDR3 runs to 14 residues. Germline V gene data show CDR1 as GTSNPN and CDR2 as SVGIG (reference sequence). V was shortened by 4 bases and J by 4 bases, with 11 bases between the two germline ends. The CDR3 sequence is CAWKTATGANVLTF. DNA for the CDR3: TGTGCCTGGAAGACTGCCACCGGGGCCAACGTCCTGACTTTC.

The V call is TRBV14, the J call TRBJ2-5; TRBD1 matches at 7 bases. After removal of 0 bases from V and 4 bases from J, the junction contained 11 bases not matched to a gene. The CDR3 loop spans 17 amino acids. The V gene's germline CDR1 is SGHDN and CDR2 FVKESK. CDR3 nucleotides: TGTGCCAGCAGCCAAGATCGGGGAAGGGGGCGCGGAGAGACCCAGTACTTC. Protein: CASSQDRGRGRGETQYF.

The gene calls are TRBV7-3 and TRBJ1-3; no firm D call. Germline V gene lookup returns CDR1 SGHTA and CDR2 FQGTGA. This CDR3 has 13 amino acids. V was clipped by 4 bases and J by 0 bases, with 4 bases between them. The CDR3 sequence is CASSSLSGNTIYF. The CDR3 DNA reads TGTGCCAGCAGCTCACTCTCTGGAAACACCATATATTTT.

This chain joins TRBV30 and TRBJ1-4, with no clear D. The CDR3 has 13 residues. The V gene's germline CDR1 is GTSNPN and CDR2 SVGIG (reference sequence). Trimming pared 4 bases from V and 6 bases from J, leaving 12 bases between. For the CDR3, the DNA is TGTGCCTGGACCCCTGGGCAGCATGAAAAACTGTTTTTT. Encoded protein: CAWTPGQHEKLFF.

The chain combines TRBV5-1 with TRBJ2-2; TRBD1 agrees at 9 bases. Trimming at V came to 1 base and at J to 5 bases, leaving 6 bases not matched to a gene. The length of the CDR3 is 16 residues. Germline V CDR1 and CDR2: SGHRS, YFSETQ. The DNA for the CDR3 is TGCGCCAGCAGCTTGAACGCCGGGACAGGGACCGGGGAGCTGTTTTTT. Translation: CASSLNAGTGTGELFF.

The chain employs TRBV30 and TRBJ2-7, with 10 nucleotides matching TRBD1. V shed 1 base and J 6 bases; nucleotides not matched to a gene: 9. The CDR3 extends over 15 amino acids. From germline, CDR1 is GTSNPN and CDR2 SVGIG (reference sequence). CDR3 residues: CAWSADPGTGAEQYF. Here the CDR3 DNA reads TGTGCCTGGAGTGCCGATCCCGGGACAGGGGCCGAGCAGTACTTC.

The chain couples TRBV7-9 to TRBJ1-2, with TRBD1 identical over 8 bases. CDR1 and CDR2 from the germline V gene are SEHNR and FQNEAQ (reference sequence). The J segment lost 4 bases and the V segment lost 6 bases, leaving 7 bases of the junction unmatched. This CDR3 spans 14 amino acids. The CDR3 nucleotides are TGTGCCAGCAGTCTACCAGGGGGCCGCTATGGCTACACCTTC. It codes for CASSLPGGRYGYTF.

The chain employs TRBV28 and TRBJ2-2; possibly TRBD2 for D (7 bases). The germline V gene has CDR1 MDHEN and CDR2 SYDVKM. CDR3 length: 20 residues. Trimming cost V 2 bases and J 0 bases, with 22 bases left between them. The CDR3 spells CASSLANFVGGPTNTGELFF. CDR3 in DNA: TGTGCCAGCAGTTTAGCCAACTTCGTGGGGGGGCCAACGAACACCGGGGAGCTGTTTTTT.